The 25 T cell receptor beta chains below come from one sample, sequenced in a study of breast tumors, draining lymph nodes, adjacent tissues. TCRdb processed the multiplex PCR reads anew with MiXCR; each CDR3 protein has one entry. The sample carries a few hundred thousand distinct CDR3 sequences, under 35% recorded once. Breast cancer patients provided tissue from their axillary draining lymph nodes. Sequencing used axillary lymph node tissue. These receptors were collected from a female donor with breast cancer. Some clones in this sample may be carry-over from other donors' samples.

This clonotype has just a few counts. Since a much larger clone is just one base distant, this may be a read error. V gene TRBV20-1 combines with J gene TRBJ1-2; tentatively, D is TRBD1 (5 bases). With 1 base removed from V and 4 bases from J, the gap between germline ends came to 16 bases. Germline V gene lookup returns CDR1 DFQATT and CDR2 SNEGSKA (reference sequence). This CDR3 comprises 15 residues. CDR3 protein: CSARGPQPGTYGYTF. CDR3 DNA: TGCAGTGCTAGAGGCCCCCAGCCGGGGACCTATGGCTACACCTTC.

The V gene is TRBV7-2, the J gene TRBJ2-6; unclear D gene. Trimming cost V 2 bases and J 4 bases, with 9 bases left between them. The CDR3 is 15 amino acids. Germline V gene lookup returns CDR1 SGHTA and CDR2 FQGNSA. The CDR3 nucleotides read TGTGCCAGCAGCTTAAACGGCAGCGGGGCCAACGTCCTGACTTTC. It yields the protein CASSLNGSGANVLTF.

The V gene is TRBV10-2, the J gene TRBJ1-3, with TRBD1 matching 9 bases. This CDR3 spans 15 amino acids. Germline V gene data show CDR1 as WSHSY and CDR2 as SAAADI. With 10 bases clipped from V and 1 base from J, the junction kept 8 bases outside the gene matches. This CDR3 is CATDTGTGSGNTIYF. The DNA for the CDR3 is TGCGCCACCGACACCGGGACAGGGTCTGGAAACACCATATATTTT.

CDR3 region: CASSWTGTSGSEGQYF. CDR3 DNA: TGTGCCAGTAGCTGGACGGGGACTAGCGGGAGTGAGGGGCAGTATTTT. This chain joins TRBV19 and TRBJ2-3; 14 bases agree with TRBD2. With V trimmed by 6 bases and J by 11 bases, 13 bases remained unmatched. This CDR3 region has 16 residues. Germline CDR1 and CDR2: LNHDA and SQIVND (reference sequence).

The chain recombines TRBV24-1 with TRBJ2-1, with TRBD2 matching 10 bases. The V and J ends lost 8 bases and 4 bases, in that order; junction bases with no gene match: 16. There are 18 residues in the CDR3. CDR1 KGHDR and CDR2 SFDVKD come from the germline V gene. The CDR3 sequence: CATTAKGVAGGGYNEQFF. CDR3 DNA sequence: TGTGCCACCACCGCTAAGGGAGTAGCGGGAGGTGGATACAATGAGCAGTTCTTC.

This clonotype was seen many times. The J gene is TRBJ1-2, the V gene TRBV7-9, with D possibly matching TRBD1 (5 bases). Trimming shortened V by 0 bases and J by 8 bases, and 10 bases separated the two germline ends. The CDR3 extends over 13 amino acids. Per germline, CDR1 SEHNR and CDR2 FQNEAQ (reference sequence). CDR3 bases: TGTGCCAGCAGCTTAGCAGGGGCTAGGGGCTACACCTTC. Translated, it gives CASSLAGARGYTF.

The chain combines TRBV6-6 with TRBJ2-1, with 9 bases matching TRBD2. The CDR3 consists of 16 residues. Germline V lookup: CDR1 MNHNY, CDR2 SVGAGI (reference sequence). Trimming took 5 bases from V and 5 from J; bases not matched to a gene: 10. CDR3 in amino acids: CASSPTSGPSNNEQFF. In nucleotides, the CDR3 is TGTGCCAGCAGTCCGACTAGCGGCCCCTCTAACAATGAGCAGTTCTTC.

The CDR3 is CATSSLRHSYEQYF. The DNA of the CDR3 is TGTGCCACCAGCAGCTTACGCCATTCCTACGAGCAGTACTTC. The chain joins TRBV15 to TRBJ2-7; no firm D call. The CDR3 runs to 14 residues. V lost 3 bases and J 1 base, leaving 10 bases between the germline ends. The germline CDR1 and CDR2 sequences are LNHNV and YYDKDF (reference sequence).

This clonotype was seen repeatedly, ten times or more. V gene TRBV7-3 combines with J gene TRBJ2-5; D not certain. CDR1 is SGHTA, CDR2 FQGTGA, per germline. CDR3 size: 15 residues. V lost 4 bases to trimming and J lost 5 bases, with 17 bases between them. CDR3 loop: CASSSESGPYETQYF. The CDR3 DNA reads as TGTGCCAGCAGCTCGGAATCCGGTCCGTATGAGACCCAGTACTTC.

This clonotype was detected only a few times. A single base separates this from a much larger clone, so it may be a read error. The chain couples TRBV20-1 to TRBJ2-7; D is unclear. The CDR3 spans 11 residues. Per the germline V gene, CDR1 is DFQATT and CDR2 is SNEGSKA (reference sequence). Trimming stripped 5 bases from V and 3 bases from J, with 8 bases between. The chain's CDR3 is CSAAPDYEQYF. DNA for the CDR3: TGCAGTGCTGCCCCGGACTACGAGCAGTACTTC.

In DNA, the CDR3 is TGCGCCAGCAGCCCCGCAGCTGGGGGGAATGAAAAACTGTTTTTT. Amino acid sequence: CASSPAAGGNEKLFF. This chain links TRBV5-1 with TRBJ1-4, with a weak D call TRBD1 (5 bases). Trimming left V 4 bases short and J 5 bases short, with 15 bases between. CDR1 is SGHRS, CDR2 YFSETQ, per germline. This CDR3 has 15 residues.

This clonotype has at least ten counts. V usage is TRBV20-1 and J usage is TRBJ2-3; D remains unclear. CDR1 is DFQATT, CDR2 SNEGSKA, per germline (reference sequence). The CDR3 sequence is 13 residues long. Between the trimmed V and J ends, which lost 3 bases and 2 bases, there was a span of 9 bases. This chain's CDR3 is CSASLLDTDTQYF. The CDR3 DNA follows: TGCAGTGCTAGTCTCCTAGACACAGATACGCAGTATTTT.

The rearrangement links TRBV7-9 to TRBJ1-2; tentative D call: TRBD1 (5 bases). The CDR3 runs 12 residues. V gave up 7 bases and J gave up 7 bases, with 13 bases separating them. In germline, CDR1 is SEHNR, CDR2 FQNEAQ (reference sequence). CDR3 sequence reads: CASTRDGIGYTF. As DNA, the CDR3 is TGTGCCAGCACCAGGGACGGAATTGGCTACACCTTC.

This clonotype was seen many times. This chain joins TRBV30 and TRBJ2-7, with TRBD2 matching over 7 bases. Germline lookup yields CDR1 GTSNPN and CDR2 SVGIG (reference sequence). This CDR3 has 13 amino acids. Trimming at V came to 5 bases and at J to 3 bases, leaving 7 bases not matched to a gene. The CDR3 nucleotides read TGTGCCTGGCGGGAAGCGGGGAACTACGAGCAGTACTTC. Its protein is CAWREAGNYEQYF.

As for this clonotype: A much larger clone sits a single nucleotide away, making a read error possible. This CDR3 is missing its conserved last phenylalanine or tryptophan, likely due to a read error. V usage is TRBV6-5 and J usage is TRBJ1-6, with 7 nucleotides matching TRBD1. The CDR3 length is 16 residues. Trimming at V came to 6 bases and at J to 5 bases, leaving 10 bases not matched to a gene. CDR1 MNHEY and CDR2 SVGAGI come from the germline V gene. The CDR3 DNA sequence: TGTGCCAGCAGCATCACTCGGACAGGAAATAATTCACCCCTCCACCTT. It translates to CASSITRTGNNSPLHL.

This clonotype occurred many times. The rearrangement joins TRBV2 to TRBJ1-5, with D possibly TRBD1 on 6 matching bases. Germline CDR1 reads SNHLY; CDR2 reads FYNNEI. The germline V and J ends were trimmed by 2 bases and 7 bases, with 15 bases remaining between them. CDR3 length: 15 amino acids. The CDR3 nucleotides are TGTGCCAGCAGTGAATGGCTCAGGGGCGGGCAGCCCCAGCATTTT. Encoded protein: CASSEWLRGGQPQHF.

This clonotype was counted at least ten times. V gene TRBV4-1 combines with J gene TRBJ2-7; TRBD1 agrees at 8 bases. Germline values: CDR1 MGHRA, CDR2 YSYEKL. Trimming took 3 bases from V and 10 from J; bases not matched to a gene: 5. This CDR3 is 12 amino acids long. The CDR3 nucleotides are TGCGCCAGCAGCCAGGTGACAGGGGCCCAGTACTTC. As protein: CASSQVTGAQYF.

This clonotype has only a few counts. Being one base from a much bigger clone, this may be a read error. The final CDR3 position lacks the conserved phenylalanine or tryptophan, pointing to a likely read error. V and J are TRBV11-2 and TRBJ2-3; 14 nucleotides agree with TRBD2. The V gene end was trimmed by 4 bases and the J gene end by 1 base; junction bases not matched to a gene: 1. The length of the CDR3 is 16 residues. Germline assignment: CDR1 SGHAT and CDR2 FQNNGV. CDR3 sequence (DNA): TGTGCCAGCAGCTCGGGACTAGCGGGGGGCACAGATACGCAGTATCTT. Translation: CASSSGLAGGTDTQYL.

The chain joins TRBV5-6 to TRBJ2-7; D gene unclear. Trimming removed 5 bases at V and 2 bases at J, with 11 bases between. This CDR3 spans 13 amino acids. Germline CDR1 SGHDT, CDR2 YYEEEE. CDR3 residues: CASSPLVPYEQYF. The CDR3 DNA sequence: TGTGCCAGCAGTCCTCTAGTGCCCTACGAGCAGTACTTC.

Here the CDR3 DNA reads TGTGCCAGCAGCCCCGGACTAGCGGGCGTGGACAATGAGCAGTTCTTC. Its protein product is CASSPGLAGVDNEQFF. The gene calls are TRBV3-1 and TRBJ2-1; TRBD2 matches at 11 bases. The CDR3 totals 16 residues. From germline, CDR1 is LGHDT and CDR2 YNNKEL (reference sequence). Trimming removed 4 bases from V and 5 bases from J; junction bases left unmatched: 7.

This clonotype has more than one count but fewer than ten. The chain employs TRBV5-1 and TRBJ2-5; D perhaps matches TRBD1 (6 bases). Trimming left V 0 bases short and J 8 bases short, with 14 bases between. The germline V gene encodes CDR1 SGHRS and CDR2 YFSETQ. There are 14 residues in the CDR3. The CDR3 sequence is CASSLEGVRDTQYF. The CDR3 DNA sequence: TGCGCCAGCAGCTTGGAGGGGGTTCGAGACACCCAGTACTTC.

This clonotype occurred many times. This chain joins TRBV7-2 and TRBJ2-1; TRBD2 matches at 11 bases. V shed 4 bases, J shed 2 bases, and the junction held 10 bases outside the gene matches. The CDR3 totals 18 residues. Germline CDR1 and CDR2: SGHTA and FQGNSA. The CDR3 DNA reads as TGTGCCAGCAGCTCCGGAGTAGCGGGGGGGCCTGCCTACAATGAGCAGTTCTTC. Protein sequence: CASSSGVAGGPAYNEQFF.

The chain links TRBV7-2 to TRBJ2-5, with 7 bases aligning to TRBD2. Unmatched junction bases numbered 6, after V lost 3 bases and J lost 2 bases. The germline CDR1 and CDR2 sequences are SGHTA and FQGNSA. CDR3 length: 15 residues. The CDR3 DNA is TGTGCCAGCAGCTTGATGGCGGGGGAGCAAGAGACCCAGTACTTC. It translates to CASSLMAGEQETQYF.

The J gene is TRBJ2-5, the V gene TRBV2; D might be TRBD2 (6 bases). Trimming took 2 bases from V and 4 from J, leaving 11 bases between them. The CDR3 runs to 14 residues. Germline V gene sequence: CDR1 SNHLY, CDR2 FYNNEI. The DNA of the CDR3 is TGTGCCAGCAGTGAACGGGGGAACAGAGAGACCCAGTACTTC. Translating it yields CASSERGNRETQYF.

Concerning this clonotype itself: Since a much larger clone is just one base distant, this may be a read error. This chain links TRBV14 with TRBJ2-3; perhaps D is TRBD1 or TRBD2 (7 bases each). CDR3 length: 14 amino acids. Germline CDR1 is SGHDN and CDR2 is FVKESK. The CDR3 sequence is CASSPLGGTDTQSF. The DNA of the CDR3 is TGTGCCAGCAGCCCCCTCGGGGGGACAGATACGCAGTCTTTT. Full variable domain (outside the CDR3, taken from reference TRBV14 and TRBJ2-3): EAGVTQFPSHSVIEKGQTVTLRCDPISGHDNLYWYRRVMGKEIKFLLHFVKESKQDESGMPNNRFLAERTGGTYSTLKVQPAELEDSGVYFCASSPLGGTDTQSFGPGTRLTVL.